Listed below are T cell receptor beta chains from one sample, sequenced in a study of PD-1 blockade in classical Hodgkin lymphoma. This table comes from immunoSEQ multiplex PCR, and its TCRdb copy is limited to in-frame clones, with some not included. The data contain roughly 140,000 clones, approximately 72% of them singletons. This specimen consisted of peripheral blood mononuclear cells (PBMCs), obtained before the second cycle of nivolumab. The receptors were sampled from a human donor with classical Hodgkin lymphoma. Each CDR3 is given with its conserved first and last residue. D genes are given only for firm matches. Part of the rows lack a size; the others show once, few, many or a class for expanded clones.

j_call d_call clone_size v_call cdr3_aa cdr3_nt
TRBJ1-5 . . TRBV10-3 CAISDRLLNQPQHF TGTGCCATCAGCGACAGACTCCTCAATCAGCCCCAGCATTTT
TRBJ2-1 . . TRBV10-3 CAISPYGEGVWNEQFF TGTGCCATCAGTCCATACGGGGAAGGAGTCTGGAATGAGCAGTTCTTC
TRBJ2-1 TRBD2 few TRBV7-3 CASSLTSGPYNEQFF TGTGCCAGCAGCTTAACTAGCGGGCCCTACAATGAGCAGTTCTTC
TRBJ2-3 TRBD2 once TRBV7-6 CASSLWAGTSGINTQYF TGTGCCAGCAGCCTCTGGGCCGGGACTAGCGGGATTAATACGCAGTATTTT
TRBJ2-3 . . TRBV9 CASSVGPSATDTQYF TGTGCCAGCAGCGTGGGGCCCTCCGCCACAGATACGCAGTATTTT
TRBJ2-7 TRBD2 . TRBV6-5 CASSYDLAASYEQYF TGTGCCAGCAGTTATGACCTAGCGGCCTCCTACGAGCAGTACTTC
TRBJ2-5 . . TRBV28 CASREGGRETQYF TGTGCCAGCAGGGAGGGGGGGCGAGAGACCCAGTACTTC
TRBJ2-7 . . TRBV4-2 CASSQDGGRDEQYF TGTGCCAGCAGCCAAGATGGGGGTAGGGACGAGCAGTACTTC
TRBJ2-2 TRBD1 . TRBV6-1 CASYTGTGEELFF TGTGCCAGCTATACCGGGACAGGGGAGGAGCTGTTTTTT
TRBJ1-4 . . TRBV4-2 CASSTIRGDEKLFF TGTGCCAGCAGCACGATACGCGGGGATGAAAAACTGTTTTTT
TRBJ2-7 . . TRBV5-1 CASSLVRFGGLLGEQYF .
TRBJ2-7 . . TRBV5-6 CASSYRQRHNEQYF TGTGCCAGCAGCTATAGACAGAGACATAACGAGCAGTACTTC
TRBJ2-3 . . TRBV9 CASSVGRGTDTQYF TGTGCCAGCAGCGTAGGGCGCGGCACAGATACGCAGTATTTT
TRBJ1-1 . . TRBV9 CASSATPNTEAFF TGTGCCAGCTCCGCCACACCGAACACTGAAGCTTTCTTT
TRBJ1-6 . . TRBV27 CASSPYEGFNSPLHF TGTGCCAGCAGTCCTTACGAGGGGTTTAATTCACCCCTCCACTTT
TRBJ2-3 . . TRBV9 CASSVVGGPGEQYF TGTGCCAGCAGCGTAGTGGGTGGGCCCGGCGAGCAGTATTTT
TRBJ2-7 . . TRBV4-3 CASSQDVGYEQYF TGCGCCAGCAGCCAAGATGTCGGTTACGAGCAGTACTTC
TRBJ1-1 . . TRBV10-3 CAISDQENTEAFF TGTGCCATCAGTGATCAGGAGAACACTGAAGCTTTCTTT
TRBJ1-2 . . TRBV4-1 CASSQDLLGNYGYTF TGCGCCAGCAGCCAAGATCTTCTGGGGAACTATGGCTACACCTTC
TRBJ2-4 TRBD1 . TRBV7-2 CASSYRDRVAKNIQYF TGTGCCAGCAGTTACCGGGACAGGGTAGCCAAAAACATTCAGTACTTC
TRBJ1-4 . . TRBV30 CAWSAVLGEKLFF TGTGCCTGGAGTGCAGTCTTGGGGGAAAAACTGTTTTTT
TRBJ2-2 TRBD1 once TRBV28 CASGDRVTGELFF TGTGCCAGCGGAGACAGGGTGACCGGGGAGCTGTTTTTT
TRBJ1-6 . . TRBV7-3 CASSFNGGYSPLHF TGTGCCAGCAGCTTTAACGGGGGCTATTCACCCCTCCACTTT
TRBJ2-5 . . TRBV19 CASSIKGVGETQYF TGTGCCAGTAGTATTAAGGGGGTGGGTGAGACCCAGTACTTC
TRBJ1-2 . . TRBV11-2 CASIQPPAVNYGYTF TGTGCCAGCATCCAACCCCCCGCAGTTAACTATGGCTACACCTTC
TRBJ2-2 . . TRBV28 CASNRNTGELFF TGTGCCAGCAATCGAAACACCGGGGAGCTGTTTTTT